Listed below are T cell receptor beta chains from one sample, sequenced in a study of blood T cells in healthy people across ages. TCRdb ran MiXCR on the 5' RACE reads and lists one entry per CDR3 protein. The table lists around 1,800,000 distinct CDR3 sequences, about two fifths of them singletons. Sequenced sample: blood. The receptors stem from a human donor in good health. The CDR3 runs from the conserved cysteine through the conserved F or W. D genes are given only for firm matches. Rows may omit the clone size; those that give it use once, few, many or a size class.

few	TRBV7-2	TRBJ1-2	TRBD1	CASSGPEGTGSVRGYTF	TGTGCCAGCAGCGGCCCAGAGGGGACAGGGTCGGTGCGGGGCTACACCTTC
.	TRBV4-3	TRBJ2-5	.	CASARETQYF	TGCGCCAGCGCCAGAGAGACCCAGTACTTC
.	TRBV30	TRBJ2-1	TRBD2	CAWSGSGTTYNEQFF	TGTGCCTGGAGTGGCTCCGGGACTACCTACAATGAGCAGTTCTTC
.	TRBV30	TRBJ2-4	.	CAWSPSENIQYF	TGTGCCTGGAGTCCCAGTGAAAACATTCAGTACTTC
.	TRBV27	TRBJ2-3	TRBD1	CASRDSVTDTQYF	TGTGCCAGCCGGGACAGCGTCACAGATACGCAGTATTTT
few	TRBV29-1	TRBJ2-6	.	CSAGDRSPGANVLTF	TGCAGCGCTGGAGACAGGTCCCCTGGGGCCAACGTCCTGACTTTC
.	TRBV7-9	TRBJ2-1	TRBD2	CASSPGTSGGSSCNEQFF	TGTGCCAGCAGCCCTGGGACTAGCGGGGGGAGCTCCTGCAATGAGCAGTTCTTC
.	TRBV4-1	TRBJ2-3	TRBD2	CASSDGTITDTQYF	TGCGCCAGCAGCGATGGGACTATCACAGATACGCAGTATTTT
.	TRBV20-1	TRBJ1-1	.	CSALPRLATEAFF	TGCAGTGCTCTTCCCCGGCTGGCCACTGAAGCTTTCTTT
.	TRBV20-1	TRBJ1-1	.	CSARGSGQPNTEAFF	TGCAGTGCTAGAGGAAGTGGTCAACCTAACACTGAAGCTTTCTTT
.	TRBV3-1	TRBJ2-5	.	CASSQSSGTFQETQYF	TGTGCCAGCAGCCAATCGAGCGGAACCTTCCAAGAGACCCAGTACTTC
few	TRBV20-1	TRBJ1-2	TRBD1	CSARYTGGYGYTF	TGCAGTGCTCGGTATACAGGGGGATATGGCTACACCTTC
.	TRBV20-1	TRBJ2-7	.	CSARTGRSGEDEQYF	TGCAGTGCTAGAACAGGGCGCTCTGGCGAGGATGAGCAGTACTTC
few	TRBV13	TRBJ1-2	TRBD1	CASSLAAGGFNYGYTF	TGTGCCAGCAGCTTAGCGGCAGGGGGTTTCAACTATGGCTACACCTTC
many	TRBV18	TRBJ2-6	.	CASLPSGANVLTF	TGTGCCAGCCTTCCCTCTGGGGCCAACGTCCTGACTTTC
.	TRBV4-1	TRBJ2-1	TRBD1	CASSQGPGTGNNEQFF	TGCGCCAGCAGCCAAGGTCCCGGGACAGGGAACAATGAGCAGTTCTTC
.	TRBV2	TRBJ2-5	TRBD1	CASGMGQPNQPQYF	TGTGCCAGCGGGATGGGACAGCCCAATCAGCCCCAGTACTTC
few	TRBV9	TRBJ1-5	.	CASSVGLSNQPQHF	TGTGCCAGCAGCGTAGGGCTTAGCAATCAGCCCCAGCATTTT
few	TRBV7-9	TRBJ2-7	.	CASSFSPAHEQYF	TGTGCCAGCAGCTTCTCACCTGCCCACGAGCAGTACTTC
.	TRBV12-3/TRBV12-4	TRBJ2-4	.	CASSLGGWNEQYF	TGTGCCAGCAGTTTAGGGGGGTGGAATGAGCAGTACTTC
.	TRBV9	TRBJ2-7	.	CASSVEHAPAWNEQYF	TGTGCCAGCAGCGTAGAACACGCCCCTGCCTGGAACGAGCAGTACTTC
many	TRBV7-2	TRBJ2-1	TRBD2	CASSSNPPGGRFNEQFF	TGTGCCAGCAGCTCCAACCCACCGGGGGGGCGTTTCAATGAGCAGTTCTTC
few	TRBV5-1	TRBJ2-3	.	CASSQGDPSTDTQYF	TGCGCCAGCAGCCAAGGAGATCCAAGCACAGATACGCAGTATTTT
many	TRBV20-1	TRBJ2-5	.	CSARRAQETQYF	TGCAGTGCCCGACGGGCCCAAGAGACCCAGTACTTC
.	TRBV6-5	TRBJ1-1	.	CASSSFYGARNTEAFF	TGTGCCAGCAGTTCCTTCTATGGGGCACGGAACACTGAAGCTTTCTTT
few	TRBV20-1	TRBJ2-3	.	CSAKSRGASTDTQYF	TGCAGTGCTAAATCGAGGGGGGCTAGCACAGATACGCAGTATTTT
.	TRBV7-2	TRBJ2-2	.	CASSLEWRIGELFF	TGTGCCAGCAGCCTTGAATGGCGGATCGGGGAGCTGTTTTTT
few	TRBV4-1	TRBJ2-7	.	CASSQTSQGIWEQYF	TGCGCCAGCAGCCAGACAAGTCAGGGGATCTGGGAGCAGTACTTC
few	TRBV5-1	TRBJ1-4	.	CASSLAGVGEKLFF	TGCGCCAGCAGCTTGGCCGGAGTCGGTGAAAAACTGTTTTTT
.	TRBV15	TRBJ1-1	.	CATSRGVRDTEAFF	TGTGCCACCAGCAGAGGGGTTAGGGACACTGAAGCTTTCTTT
few	TRBV4-2	TRBJ1-5	.	CASSQERQPNQPQHF	TGTGCCAGCAGCCAAGAAAGACAGCCCAATCAGCCCCAGCATTTT
.	TRBV29-1	TRBJ2-3	.	CVLRGDTQYF	TGCGTCTTGAGGGGAGATACGCAGTATTTT
few	TRBV29-1	TRBJ2-1	.	CSARNRDIAEQFF	TGCAGTGCTCGGAACAGGGATATTGCTGAGCAGTTCTTC
few	TRBV28	TRBJ1-2	.	CASTNQPANYGYTF	TGTGCCAGCACCAACCAGCCAGCTAACTATGGCTACACCTTC
.	TRBV20-1	TRBJ2-1	.	CSARTPETDSRQFF	TGCAGTGCTAGAACCCCCGAAACTGACTCCCGGCAGTTCTTC
.	TRBV28	TRBJ2-1	TRBD2	CASRLAGDHNEQFF	TGTGCCAGCAGGTTAGCGGGGGACCACAATGAGCAGTTCTTC
few	TRBV5-5	TRBJ1-2	.	CASSLGGAWQYGYTF	TGTGCCAGCAGCTTGGGCGGCGCGTGGCAATATGGCTACACCTTC
few	TRBV20-1	TRBJ2-1	.	CSARKGQGFYNEQFF	TGCAGTGCTAGAAAGGGGCAGGGGTTCTACAATGAGCAGTTCTTC
few	TRBV10-3	TRBJ2-5	.	CAIKGPQETQYF	TGTGCCATCAAGGGCCCACAAGAGACCCAGTACTTC
few	TRBV12-3/TRBV12-4	TRBJ1-6	.	CASSSQNGSPLHF	TGTGCCAGCAGTTCCCAGAACGGGTCACCCCTCCACTTT
few	TRBV28	TRBJ2-7	.	CASRQNMGFRDSGRLRVHEQYF	TGTGCCAGCAGACAAAACATGGGATTCCGGGACTCAGGACGATTAAGGGTTCACGAGCAGTACTTC
few	TRBV29-1	TRBJ2-3	TRBD1	CSVERTGGRMDTQYF	TGCAGCGTTGAACGGACAGGGGGCAGGATGGATACGCAGTATTTT
.	TRBV6-2/TRBV6-3	TRBJ2-1	.	CAGNPGQTAIYNEQFF	TGTGCCGGCAACCCGGGCCAGACCGCGATCTACAATGAGCAGTTCTTC
few	TRBV12-3/TRBV12-4	TRBJ2-1	.	CASAGEIDNEQFF	TGTGCCAGCGCAGGGGAAATCGACAATGAGCAGTTCTTC
few	TRBV5-1	TRBJ2-3	.	CASSLGKDTQYF	TGCGCCAGCAGCTTGGGGAAAGATACGCAGTATTTT
few	TRBV7-2	TRBJ1-4	.	CASSFAVNEKLFF	TGTGCCAGCAGCTTCGCAGTCAATGAAAAACTGTTTTTT
.	TRBV20-1	TRBJ2-7	TRBD1	CSALDRGDEQYF	TGCAGTGCCTTGGACAGGGGCGACGAGCAGTACTTC
few	TRBV7-6	TRBJ2-3	TRBD2	CASSSDFLAVGTDTQYF	TGTGCCAGCAGCTCAGATTTCCTAGCGGTGGGCACAGATACGCAGTATTTT
few	TRBV20-1	TRBJ2-1	TRBD2	CSARDSSGPWGEQFF	TGCAGTGCTAGAGATTCTAGCGGGCCCTGGGGTGAGCAGTTCTTC
.	TRBV6-5	TRBJ2-3	.	CASYKFGSIDTQYF	TGTGCCAGCTATAAGTTTGGGAGCATAGATACGCAGTATTTT
few	TRBV6-5	TRBJ1-5	TRBD1	CASSYGTGDNQPQHF	TGTGCCAGCAGTTACGGGACAGGGGACAATCAGCCCCAGCATTTT
.	TRBV7-2	TRBJ2-1	.	CASSLVGETYNEQFF	TGTGCCAGCAGCTTAGTGGGTGAGACCTACAATGAGCAGTTCTTC
.	TRBV25-1	TRBJ1-1	.	CASTFREWGTEAFF	TGTGCCAGCACTTTTAGGGAATGGGGTACTGAAGCTTTCTTT
few	TRBV7-2	TRBJ2-1	.	CASSLRGGLVYEQFF	TGTGCCAGCAGCTTAAGGGGGGGCTTGGTCTATGAGCAGTTCTTC